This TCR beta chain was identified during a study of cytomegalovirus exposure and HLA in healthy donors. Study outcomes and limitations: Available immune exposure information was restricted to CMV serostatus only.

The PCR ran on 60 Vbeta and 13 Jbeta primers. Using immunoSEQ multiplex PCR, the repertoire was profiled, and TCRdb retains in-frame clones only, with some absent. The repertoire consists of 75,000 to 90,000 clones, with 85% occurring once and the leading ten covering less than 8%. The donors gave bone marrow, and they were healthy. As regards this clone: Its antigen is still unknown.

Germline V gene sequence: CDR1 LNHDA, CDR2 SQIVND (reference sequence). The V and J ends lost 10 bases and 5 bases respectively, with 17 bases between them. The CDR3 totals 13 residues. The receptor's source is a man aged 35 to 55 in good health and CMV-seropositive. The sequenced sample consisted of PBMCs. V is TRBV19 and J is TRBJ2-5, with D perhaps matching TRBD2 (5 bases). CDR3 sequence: CATGPGNFETQYF. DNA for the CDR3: TGTGCCACCGGACCGGGAAATTTTGAGACCCAGTACTTC.